Ten or more counts support the clone carrying this T cell receptor beta chain. Looked up from germline, CDR1 is LGHNA and CDR2 is YSLEER. CDR3 length: 15 amino acids. V shed 3 bases, J shed 4 bases, and the junction held 3 bases outside the gene matches. One entry per CDR3 protein results from TCRdb running MiXCR on the 5' RACE reads. Altogether 45,000 to 75,000 distinct CDR3 sequences are present, around 8.9% being singletons, with the ten largest covering 15% to 20%. The data originate from a study of early T cells in non-severe SARS-CoV-2 infection. The genes are TRBV4-3 and TRBJ2-1; 10 bases fit TRBD2. This clonotype was sampled from an adult who was a healthcare worker with PCR-confirmed SARS-CoV-2 infection or an uninfected control (not recorded which). The source material was whole blood. The CDR3 here is CASSHPSGGYNEQFF. The CDR3 DNA is TGCGCCAGCAGCCACCCTAGCGGGGGATACAATGAGCAGTTCTTC.